This entry concerns a single T cell receptor (gamma chain). A few counts support this clone. Its antigen is still unknown. Nothing much larger sits one base from this clone, and base qualities are not available. For each case, genomic DNA was extracted from ten 5-um FFPE scrolls with the QIAamp DNA FFPE tissue kit. To test whether coeliac disease could be classified from the TCR repertoire, the study used duodenal biopsies that were formalin-fixed paraffin-embedded, fully anonymised, and surplus to diagnostic needs. Library prep was done by multiplex PCR. TCRdb lists the instrument as Ion Torrent PGM. The LymphoTrack kit, which has primers carrying Illumina adapters, was used to amplify TRG repertoires from about 180 ng of biopsy DNA. After purification with AMPure XP beads and quantification on a 2100 Bioanalyzer, the TRG amplicons were pooled in equimolar amounts. Sequencing of TRG libraries was performed on an Ion PGM instrument. The authors' pipeline ran thus. FastX removed reads in which more than 10% of nucleotides fell below the per-patient third-quartile quality score. IMGT/HighV-QUEST was used to align the reads, assigning V, D and J genes, identifying CDR3 regions and assessing functionality. After the sequences were translated into amino acids, every sequence predicted to be non-functional was thrown out. CDR3s were split into kmers with and without positional annotation, PCA was performed on kmer frequencies, and samples were clustered using all 1023 combinations of PCs 1-10. Classification was validated by leave-one-out cross-validation, re-optimising parameters on the remaining samples each time. Shannon diversity was calculated using the vegan R package from repeated random subsamples equal to the lowest read count. Via CATT, TCRdb reprocessed the public reads, and rows with identical DNA were then joined. The authors' filters were not applied to this entry. In this sample the table shows more than 700 gamma-chain clones, more than 35% of which occur a single time. Together, the top ten hold about 20% of the sample.

This specimen comes from a study of intestinal T cells in coeliac disease (dated by TCRdb to about 2020). With regard to the full study: Coeliac patients were much younger than controls, with mean ages of approximately 16.0 versus 55 years in the TRG cohort. In the TCR-delta (TRD) cohort, there were duodenal biopsies from some 10 coeliac disease patients and some 10 non-coeliac controls. A second, larger TCR-gamma (TRG) cohort comprised duodenal biopsies from more than 30 coeliac disease patients and under 25 non-coeliac controls. General conclusions and limits of the study: In training, clustering based on TRD kmers put every one of the 22 biopsies in the right class, and the leave-one-out accuracy was reported as 91%. It was not possible to tell repeated CDR3 amino acid sequences apart from PCR duplicates. FFPE-derived DNA was found to be relatively degraded, and loss of a proportion of TCR sequences in each sample was likely caused by this degradation. Coeliac and control groups differed significantly in age, although an age-split analysis did not yield significant classification. Of roughly 54 biopsies, roughly 51 (about 94%) were correctly classified by TRG clustering, and a leave-one-out accuracy of approximately 90% was reported.

CDR3 length: 13 amino acids, cysteine to phenylalanine. The kept DNA is CDR3 alone, 39 bases in frame from the first base. Reading the germline V gene (reference sequence) gives CDR1 GITISATS and CDR2 ISYDGTV. Clipping removes 10 bases from V and 10 bases from J, with 19 as the unmatched junction base count. The clonotype comes from a human donor with celiac disease. The sequencing input was a duodenal biopsy. Rearrangement joined TRGV9 to TRGJ1 or TRGJ2. The nucleotide sequence is TGTGCCTTCGTGGGAGGTGACGGGTTGAAGAAACTCTTT. It codes for CAFVGGDGLKKLF.